A single sample gave rise to the 22 T cell receptor beta chains below, sequenced in a study of T cells in Graves' hyperthyroidism and ophthalmopathy. Using RNA transcripts as the source, TCR beta CDR3 regions were amplified. An initial round of RT-PCR targeting the TCR CDR3 relied on the HTBI primer set. TCRdb recomputed calls from the multiplex PCR reads with MiXCR, one row per CDR3 protein. The sample records about 610,000 distinct CDR3 sequences, roughly 15% being singletons. The sequenced sample consisted of blood. Receptors originate from a woman between 40 and 55 years old with Graves' ophthalmopathy.

The V and J genes are TRBV6-1 and TRBJ2-7; 16 nucleotides agree with TRBD2. V gave up 4 bases and J gave up 4 bases; unmatched junction bases: 13. CDR1 MNHNS and CDR2 SASEGT come from the germline V gene. The CDR3 is 19 residues long. For the CDR3, the DNA is TGTGCCAGCAGTGGAGGGGGGACTAGCGGGAGGGCAGGATCGTACGAGCAGTACTTC. Its translation: CASSGGGTSGRAGSYEQYF.

There are many counts of this clonotype. The chain recombines TRBV15 with TRBJ2-3, with 10 nucleotides matching TRBD2. Germline loops: CDR1 LNHNV, CDR2 YYDKDF (reference sequence). This CDR3 is 18 amino acids long. Trimming removed 5 bases from V and 0 bases from J; junction bases left unmatched: 11. The CDR3 DNA sequence: TGTGCCACCAGCGACCCCGTGGGTAGCGGGGGGAGCACAGATACGCAGTATTTT. It specifies CATSDPVGSGGSTDTQYF. Variable domain in full (rest from reference TRBV15 and TRBJ2-3): DAMVIQNPRYQVTQFGKPVTLSCSQTLNHNVMYWYQQKSSQAPKLLFHYYDKDFNNEADTPDNFQSRRPNTSFCFLDIRSPGLGDTAMYLCATSDPVGSGGSTDTQYFGPGTRLTVL.

This clonotype was seen ten or more times. This rearrangement joins TRBV12-3 or TRBV12-4 to TRBJ1-2, with 10 nucleotides matching TRBD1. The V and J ends lost 6 bases and 2 bases, in that order; junction bases with no gene match: 12. This CDR3 is 17 amino acids long. The CDR3 bases are TGTGCCAGCAGCCCCGGGACAGGGGTCTTCGAAAACTATGGCTACACCTTC. Protein product: CASSPGTGVFENYGYTF.

This clonotype was counted ten times or more. J is TRBJ2-5 and V is TRBV11-2; maybe TRBD2 (5 bases). Germline CDR1 reads SGHAT; CDR2 reads FQNNGV. Trimming removed 5 bases at V and 1 base at J, with 11 bases between. The CDR3 totals 14 residues. CDR3 in amino acids: CASSPVRAQETQYF. The DNA for the CDR3 is TGTGCCAGCAGCCCGGTGAGGGCCCAAGAGACCCAGTACTTC. Drawing the rest from reference TRBV11-2 and TRBJ2-5, the complete variable domain is EAGVAQSPRYKIIEKRQSVAFWCNPISGHATLYWYQQILGQGPKLLIQFQNNGVVDDSQLPKDRFSAERLKGVDSTLKIQPAKLEDSAVYLCASSPVRAQETQYFGPGTRLLVL.

This clonotype was seen ten or more times. The V gene is TRBV6-5, the J gene TRBJ2-7, with D maybe TRBD2 (5 bases). V was clipped by 7 bases and J by 4 bases, with 14 bases between them. The germline V gene encodes CDR1 MNHEY and CDR2 SVGAGI. The CDR3 loop spans 13 amino acids. CDR3 sequence: CASKRQTNYEQYF. CDR3 bases: TGTGCCAGCAAGCGGCAGACCAATTACGAGCAGTACTTC.

V gene TRBV11-2 combines with J gene TRBJ1-1; D is possibly TRBD1 (5 bases). Germline V CDR1 and CDR2: SGHAT, FQNNGV. Trimming stripped 5 bases from V and 3 bases from J, with 25 bases between. CDR3 length equals 18 residues. The CDR3 DNA is TGTGCCAGCAGCCCGGGACCGGGGGAGAGGGCCTTGTACACTGAAGCTTTCTTT. Translation: CASSPGPGERALYTEAFF.

In this sample, this clonotype turned up many times. V usage is TRBV4-3 and J usage is TRBJ1-2, with D hard to call. V dropped 5 bases and J dropped 6 bases, with 25 bases sitting between them. The CDR3 covers 17 residues. The germline gives CDR1 LGHNA, CDR2 YSLEER. Here the CDR3 DNA reads TGCGCCAGCAGCTCCCCCGTGGGGAGGGAATCTATAGATGGCTACACCTTC. Encoded protein: CASSSPVGRESIDGYTF.

The sample holds many counts of this clonotype. The chain is built from TRBV12-5 and TRBJ2-2; 14 bases map to TRBD2. With V trimmed by 10 bases and J by 1 base, 2 bases remained unmatched. The CDR3 is made up of 15 amino acids. Germline V gene lookup returns CDR1 LGHNT and CDR2 FRNRAP. CDR3 region: CATGTSGRNTGELFF. CDR3 sequence (DNA): TGTGCTACTGGGACTAGCGGGAGGAACACCGGGGAGCTGTTTTTT. Full variable domain (remainder filled in from reference TRBV12-5 and TRBJ2-2): DARVTQTPRHKVTEMGQEVTMRCQPILGHNTVFWYRQTMMQGLELLAYFRNRAPLDDSGMPKDRFSAEMPDATLATLKIQPSEPRDSAVYFCATGTSGRNTGELFFGEGSRLTVL.

This clonotype was observed at least ten times. An end of the junction differs from the germline gene, which may be a read error. V usage is TRBV28 and J usage is TRBJ2-7; D ambiguous. The CDR3 loop spans 12 amino acids. CDR1 is MDHEN, CDR2 SYDVKM, per germline. CDR3 loop: CAGSPTHGEQYF. The CDR3 DNA reads TGTGCCGGCAGCCCTACACATGGCGAGCAGTACTTC. Full variable domain (outside the CDR3, taken from reference TRBV28 and TRBJ2-7): DVKVTQSSRYLVKRTGEKVFLECVQDMDHENMFWYRQDPGLGLRLIYFSYDVKMKEKGDIPEGYSVSREKKERFSLILESASTNQTSMYLCAGSPTHGEQYFGPGTRLTVT.

This clonotype was seen ten or more times. The chain employs TRBV11-2 and TRBJ2-2; 10 nucleotides line up with TRBD2. The ends lost 0 bases at V and 2 bases at J; junction bases unmatched: 6. The CDR3 is 18 amino acids. Germline CDR1 is SGHAT and CDR2 is FQNNGV. The CDR3 nucleotides read TGTGCCAGCAGCTTAGATCGACTAGCGGGTTTTAACACCGGGGAGCTGTTTTTT. Translation: CASSLDRLAGFNTGELFF. Full variable domain (outside the CDR3, taken from reference TRBV11-2 and TRBJ2-2): EAGVAQSPRYKIIEKRQSVAFWCNPISGHATLYWYQQILGQGPKLLIQFQNNGVVDDSQLPKDRFSAERLKGVDSTLKIQPAKLEDSAVYLCASSLDRLAGFNTGELFFGEGSRLTVL.

Ten or more counts support this clonotype. CDR3 nucleotides: TGTGCCAGCAGCTTGGCCGGGACAGGGGGCGCCTATGGCTACACCTTC. It specifies CASSLAGTGGAYGYTF. The chain carries TRBV5-6 and TRBJ1-2; TRBD1 aligns across 12 bases. The CDR3 loop spans 16 amino acids. V was pared by 0 bases and J by 4 bases, with 4 bases of the junction left unmatched. Germline V gives CDR1 SGHDT, CDR2 YYEEEE. Complete variable domain (other parts from reference TRBV5-6 and TRBJ1-2): DAGVTQSPTHLIKTRGQQVTLRCSPKSGHDTVSWYQQALGQGPQFIFQYYEEEERQRGNFPDRFSGHQFPNYSSELNVNALLLGDSALYLCASSLAGTGGAYGYTFGSGTRLTVV.

This clonotype was recorded at least ten times. V and J are TRBV30 and TRBJ2-7; unclear D gene. The CDR3 runs to 11 residues. Germline V gene lookup returns CDR1 GTSNPN and CDR2 SVGIG (reference sequence). The V and J ends lost 2 bases and 8 bases respectively, with 10 bases between them. The CDR3 spells CAWSLSFKQYF. The CDR3 DNA sequence: TGTGCCTGGAGTTTGAGTTTCAAGCAGTACTTC.

This clonotype was seen more than once but under ten times. The chain joins TRBV15 to TRBJ2-2; the match to TRBD2 covers 8 bases. J was trimmed by 6 bases and V by 5 bases; bases with no gene match: 11. Germline CDR1 is LNHNV and CDR2 is YYDKDF (reference sequence). CDR3 length: 16 residues. The CDR3 protein is CATSGGTRIFPGELFF. In nucleotides, the CDR3 is TGTGCCACCAGCGGGGGGACTAGAATCTTCCCCGGGGAGCTGTTTTTT.

This chain links TRBV3-1 with TRBJ1-5; D remains unclear. CDR1 is LGHDT and CDR2 is YNNKEL in the germline V gene (reference sequence). Trimming removed 3 bases at V and 10 bases at J, with 19 bases between. CDR3 length: 15 residues. The CDR3 sequence: CASSQGGGWRDPQHF. The CDR3 nucleotides read TGTGCCAGCAGCCAGGGCGGCGGGTGGAGGGATCCCCAGCATTTT.

In this sample, this clonotype turned up a few times. The chain is built from TRBV5-1 and TRBJ2-3; 11 nucleotides align to TRBD2. Per germline, CDR1 SGHRS and CDR2 YFSETQ. The V segment lost 3 bases and the J segment 5 bases; nucleotides outside the gene matches: 5. This CDR3 region has 15 residues. The CDR3 nucleotides read TGCGCCAGCAGCTCATTACTAGCGGGGGTAGATACGCAGTATTTT. It encodes CASSSLLAGVDTQYF.

Many counts were recorded for this clonotype. The chain combines TRBV7-2 with TRBJ2-7; D call uncertain. V lost 2 bases and J lost 1, with 9 bases in between. In germline, CDR1 is SGHTA, CDR2 FQGNSA. The length of the CDR3 is 14 residues. CDR3 nucleotide sequence: TGTGCCAGCAGCTTAATGCCAGGATCCTACGAGCAGTACTTC. It yields the protein CASSLMPGSYEQYF.

The chain is built from TRBV6-1 and TRBJ2-2, with D tentatively TRBD2 (5 bases). CDR1 is MNHNS, CDR2 SASEGT, per germline. The CDR3 runs to 13 residues. Trimming removed 5 bases at V and 6 bases at J, with 10 bases between. The CDR3 region is CASSHAAAGELFF. The CDR3, as DNA: TGTGCCAGCAGTCATGCAGCGGCCGGGGAGCTGTTTTTT.

This sequence joins TRBV6-1 and TRBJ2-2; 9 bases are a match to TRBD1. The CDR3 is 15 amino acids. Losses at the gene ends were 7 bases for V and 2 bases for J; bases not matched to a gene: 5. In germline, CDR1 is MNHNS, CDR2 SASEGT. This CDR3 reads CASTRDRVNTGELFF. The CDR3 DNA is TGTGCCAGCACCCGGGACAGGGTTAACACCGGGGAGCTGTTTTTT.

This clonotype was seen a few times. The chain couples TRBV29-1 to TRBJ1-2; D gene uncertain. This CDR3 is 13 amino acids long. V dropped 3 bases and J dropped 8 bases, with 16 bases sitting between them. Germline V CDR1 and CDR2: SQVTM, ANQGSEA. CDR3 residues: CSVEEGISPGYTF. In DNA, the CDR3 is TGCAGCGTTGAGGAGGGCATAAGCCCCGGCTACACCTTC.

Comments on this clonotype: Since no conserved phenylalanine or tryptophan closes the CDR3, a read error is the likely cause. V and J are TRBV6-1 and TRBJ2-5; D perhaps matches TRBD1 (6 bases). V lost 5 bases and J lost 1, with 11 bases in between. The CDR3 runs 14 residues. The germline V gene encodes CDR1 MNHNS and CDR2 SASEGT. The chain's CDR3 is CASSPGTFQETQYS. Written as DNA, the CDR3 is TGTGCCAGCAGTCCCGGGACATTCCAAGAGACCCAGTACTCC.

This clonotype came up many times. The chain has TRBV6-5 and TRBJ1-2; maybe TRBD1 (6 bases). CDR3 size: 17 residues. Trimming shortened V by 0 bases and J by 4 bases, and 18 bases separated the two germline ends. Germline V gene data show CDR1 as MNHEY and CDR2 as SVGAGI. As DNA, the CDR3 is TGTGCCAGCAGTTACTCGAATGGGGGGCCAGCGGGCTATGGCTACACCTTC. Translation gives CASSYSNGGPAGYGYTF.

This clonotype was seen repeatedly, ten times or more. The gene calls are TRBV2 and TRBJ2-2, with TRBD1 matching over 7 bases. The length of the CDR3 is 18 residues. CDR1 is SNHLY, CDR2 FYNNEI, per germline. The junction had 12 bases not matched to a gene; V was cut back by 0 bases and J by 5 bases. The CDR3 nucleotides read TGTGCCAGCAGTGAAGCTCGGACAGGTCCCTCAACGACCGGGGAGCTGTTTTTT. This translates into CASSEARTGPSTTGELFF.